A selection of T cell receptor delta chains follows, all from one sample in a study of Vδ1+ human thymocytes. TCRdb re-called the multiplex PCR reads through CATT. The sample records roughly 55,000 delta-chain clones, around 15% being singletons. Sequences were obtained from Vdelta1+ gamma-delta thymocytes from the thymus. These receptor sequences come from a boy younger than two who had congenital heart surgery. The CDR3 runs from the conserved cysteine through the conserved F or W. D genes are given only for firm matches. Clone size is given for some rows only: seen once, a few or many times, or a class if the clone is expanded.

d_gene	j_gene	abundance	v_gene	CDR3aa	CDR3nt
-	TRDJ1	-	TRDV1	CALGSGGGGGRTDKLIF	TGTGCTCTTGGGTCCGGTGGTGGGGGCGGCCGCACCGATAAACTCATCTTT
TRDD3	TRDJ1	-	TRDV1	CALGEWSWDYWGIGGGQKLIF	TGTGCTCTTGGGGAATGGTCTTGGGACTACTGGGGGATAGGTGGAGGTCAAAAACTCATCTTT
TRDD3	TRDJ1	few	TRDV1	CALGERACYWGISELIF	TGTGCTCTTGGGGAACGCGCCTGTTACTGGGGGATAAGCGAACTCATCTTT
TRDD3	TRDJ1	-	TRDV3	CAFYLPSPRPKGDTADKLIF	TGTGCCTTTTACCTTCCTTCCCCGCGTCCAAAGGGGGATACGGCCGATAAACTCATCTTT
-	TRDJ1	few	TRDV1	CALGELNGVPGDPTDKLIF	TGTGCTCTTGGGGAACTTAATGGGGTCCCTGGGGACCCCACCGATAAACTCATCTTT
-	TRDJ1	few	TRDV1	CALGEEAICGGHFTDKLIF	TGTGCTCTTGGGGAAGAAGCAATCTGTGGGGGCCACTTCACCGATAAACTCATCTTT
-	TRDJ1	-	TRDV1	CALGDPPTGDITDKLIF	TGTGCTCTTGGGGACCCTCCTACCGGGGATATCACCGATAAACTCATCTTT
TRDD3	TRDJ1	few	TRDV1	CALLVGDTMADKLIF	TGTGCTCTGCTTGTGGGGGATACTATGGCCGATAAACTCATCTTT
-	TRDJ1	-	TRDV1	CALGGKILHSTEVMRTDKLIF	TGTGCTCTTGGGGGGAAGATCCTACACAGTACTGAAGTAATGCGGACCGATAAACTCATCTTT
-	TRDJ1	-	TRDV1	CALGELPSYASGYTDKLIF	TGTGCTCTTGGGGAGCTTCCCTCCTATGCCTCCGGCTACACCGATAAACTCATCTTT
TRDD3	TRDJ1	few	TRDV1	CALGESRSFLPVGERYTDKLIF	TGTGCTCTTGGGGAATCTAGATCCTTTCTCCCGGTGGGGGAAAGGTACACCGATAAACTCATCTTT
TRDD2	TRDJ1	-	TRDV1	CALGERWPSLCWHLYTDKLIF	TGTGCTCTTGGGGAACGGTGGCCTTCCTTGTGCTGGCACCTGTACACCGATAAACTCATCTTT
TRDD3	TRDJ1	-	TRDV1	CALGEREGIAYTDKLIF	TGTGCTCTTGGGGAAAGGGAGGGGATAGCATACACCGATAAACTCATCTTT
-	TRDJ1	few	TRDV1	CALGEFSYTFTGGTRSRFKLIF	TGTGCTCTTGGGGAATTTTCCTACACCTTTACTGGGGGTACTCGATCTCGATTTAAACTCATCTTT
-	TRDJ1	-	TRDV1	CALGEPRGLFPTRVLGVNTDKLIF	TGTGCTCTTGGGGAACCCCGAGGTTTATTTCCTACGCGAGTACTGGGGGTCAACACCGATAAACTCATCTTT
-	TRDJ1	-	TRDV1	CALGEQRFGKLTDKLIF	TGTGCTCTTGGGGAACAAAGGTTTGGGAAACTAACCGATAAACTCATCTTT
TRDD3	TRDJ1	-	TRDV1	CALGEPGPSPGLGAITDKLIF	TGTGCTCTTGGGGAACCCGGGCCTTCCCCGGGACTGGGGGCCATCACCGATAAACTCATCTTT
-	TRDJ1	-	TRDV1	CALGEPPTLVYTDKLIF	TGTGCTCTTGGGGAACCCCCCACTCTTGTCTACACCGATAAACTCATCTTT
TRDD2	TRDJ1	-	TRDV1	CALGEVRSPFLARGGYCYTDKLIF	TGTGCTCTTGGGGAAGTTCGTTCTCCCTTCCTAGCCCGGGGGGGGTATTGTTACACCGATAAACTCATCTTT
-	TRDJ1	-	TRDV1	CALGEPPTTYWFGGWTDKLIF	TGTGCTCTTGGGGAACCTCCTACGACTTACTGGTTCGGGGGGTGGACCGATAAACTCATCTTT
TRDD3	TRDJ1	-	TRDV1	CALGEFAQPTPQLTGGTQYTDKLIF	TGTGCTCTTGGGGAATTTGCCCAGCCTACTCCCCAATTGACTGGGGGAACCCAGTACACCGATAAACTCATCTTT
-	TRDJ1	-	TRDV1	CALGELAGPRTALIF	TGTGCTCTTGGGGAACTAGCTGGGCCCCGTACTGCACTCATCTTT
-	TRDJ1	-	TRDV1	CALGELGLPTHWGITDKLIF	TGTGCTCTTGGGGAACTAGGGCTTCCTACGCATTGGGGGATAACCGATAAACTCATCTTT
TRDD3	TRDJ1	few	TRDV1	CALGAYWGIPHTDKLIF	TGTGCTCTTGGGGCCTACTGGGGGATACCTCACACCGATAAACTCATCTTT
-	TRDJ1	few	TRDV1	CALGELFRYTDKLIF	TGTGCTCTTGGGGAACTATTCAGGTACACCGATAAACTCATCTTT
-	TRDJ1	-	TRDV1	CALGELYDKLIF	TGTGCTCTTGGGGAACTGTACGATAAACTCATCTTT
TRDD3	TRDJ1	few	TRDV1	CALGDASYPLLGDTHAPTVTYTDKLIF	TGTGCTCTTGGGGACGCCTCCTACCCCTTACTGGGGGATACCCATGCACCGACTGTTACGTACACCGATAAACTCATCTTT
TRDD3	TRDJ1	few	TRDV1	CALGELDLPRTGGWTDKLIF	TGTGCTCTTGGGGAACTAGATCTCCCCCGTACTGGGGGATGGACCGATAAACTCATCTTT
-	TRDJ1	few	TRDV1	CALGVSNPERTWGLIF	TGTGCTCTTGGGGTATCTAATCCTGAGAGGACCTGGGGACTCATCTTT
-	TRDJ1	-	TRDV1	CALGVRPTSRYYSLYTDKLIF	TGTGCTCTTGGGGTCCGACCTACTTCCCGTTACTACTCTTTGTACACCGATAAACTCATCTTT
-	TRDJ1	few	TRDV1	CALGEPRKAFLRVLWDTRIGNSDKLIF	TGTGCTCTTGGGGAACCACGAAAGGCCTTCCTACGAGTACTGTGGGATACGCGTATCGGTAATTCCGATAAACTCATCTTT